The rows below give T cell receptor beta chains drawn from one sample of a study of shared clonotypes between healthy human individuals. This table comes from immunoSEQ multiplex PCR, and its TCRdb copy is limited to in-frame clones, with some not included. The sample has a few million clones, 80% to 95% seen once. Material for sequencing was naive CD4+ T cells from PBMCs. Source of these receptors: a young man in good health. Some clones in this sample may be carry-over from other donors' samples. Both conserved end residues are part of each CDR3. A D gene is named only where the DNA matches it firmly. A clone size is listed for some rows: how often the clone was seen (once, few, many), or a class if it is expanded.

cdr3_aa: CASSPPNRLGSYEQYF; cdr3_nt: TGTGCCAGCTCACCACCAAACAGGTTGGGCTCCTACGAGCAGTACTTC; clone_size: -; d_call: -; j_call: TRBJ2-7; v_call: TRBV18
cdr3_aa: CASSGEDGFKGQGWFQPQHF; cdr3_nt: TGTGCCAGCAGTGGAGAAGACGGTTTTAAGGGACAGGGATGGTTCCAGCCCCAGCATTTT; clone_size: once; d_call: TRBD1; j_call: TRBJ1-5; v_call: TRBV6-1
cdr3_aa: CASSEAPIGIAPSSYNEQFF; cdr3_nt: TGTGCCAGCAGTGAAGCGCCGATTGGGATAGCGCCGAGCTCCTACAATGAGCAGTTCTTC; clone_size: -; d_call: -; j_call: TRBJ2-1; v_call: TRBV6-1
cdr3_aa: CAWSGLGTSGRNEQYF; cdr3_nt: TGTGCCTGGAGTGGCCTTGGGACTAGCGGGAGGAACGAGCAGTACTTC; clone_size: -; d_call: TRBD2; j_call: TRBJ2-7; v_call: TRBV30
cdr3_aa: CASSFQYSSTDTQYF; cdr3_nt: TGTGCCAGTAGTTTCCAGTATTCTAGCACAGATACGCAGTATTTT; clone_size: -; d_call: -; j_call: TRBJ2-3; v_call: TRBV19
cdr3_aa: CASSRGTANTGELFF; cdr3_nt: TGTGCCAGCTCACGGGGGACAGCAAACACCGGGGAGCTGTTTTTT; clone_size: -; d_call: TRBD1; j_call: TRBJ2-2; v_call: TRBV18
cdr3_aa: CASSPSPYNEQFF; cdr3_nt: TGTGCCAGCAGCCCTTCTCCTTACAATGAGCAGTTCTTC; clone_size: -; d_call: -; j_call: TRBJ2-1; v_call: TRBV6-6
cdr3_aa: CASSFFLGFSHWDF; cdr3_nt: TGTGCCAGCAGTTTTTTTTTAGGTTTTTCCCACTGGGACTTC; clone_size: -; d_call: -; j_call: TRBJ2-5; v_call: TRBV28
cdr3_aa: CASSPAGRTYEQYF; cdr3_nt: TGTGCCAGCAGCCCTGCGGGCAGGACCTACGAGCAGTACTTC; clone_size: -; d_call: -; j_call: TRBJ2-7; v_call: TRBV7-9
cdr3_aa: CASSVGPDTQYF; cdr3_nt: TGTGCCAGCAGCGTAGGTCCAGATACGCAGTATTTT; clone_size: -; d_call: -; j_call: TRBJ2-3; v_call: TRBV9
cdr3_aa: CASSGAANEKLFF; cdr3_nt: TGTGCCAGCAGTGGGGCAGCTAATGAAAAACTGTTTTTT; clone_size: -; d_call: -; j_call: TRBJ1-4; v_call: TRBV2
cdr3_aa: CASSVGGSIDEQFF; cdr3_nt: TGCGCCAGCAGCGTCGGGGGTAGTATTGATGAGCAGTTCTTC; clone_size: -; d_call: -; j_call: TRBJ2-1; v_call: TRBV10-1
cdr3_aa: CASSVDSGGNTEAFF; cdr3_nt: TGTGCCAGCAGCGTAGATTCAGGGGGGAACACTGAAGCTTTCTTT; clone_size: -; d_call: TRBD1; j_call: TRBJ1-1; v_call: TRBV9
cdr3_aa: CASSQDGASLNSLQETQYF; cdr3_nt: TGTGCCAGCAGCCAAGATGGGGCTAGCTTGAACTCTCTACAAGAGACCCAGTACTTC; clone_size: -; d_call: -; j_call: TRBJ2-5; v_call: TRBV4-2
cdr3_aa: CASSLVAGRAGAGELFF; cdr3_nt: TGCGCCAGCAGCTTGGTCGCCGGGAGGGCCGGGGCCGGGGAGCTGTTTTTT; clone_size: -; d_call: TRBD2; j_call: TRBJ2-2; v_call: TRBV5-1
cdr3_aa: CASSHPPNAGFYNEQFF; cdr3_nt: TGTGCCAGCAGCCATCCGCCTAACGCGGGATTCTACAATGAGCAGTTCTTC; clone_size: -; d_call: -; j_call: TRBJ2-1; v_call: TRBV4-2
cdr3_aa: CASRRGQGETYEQYF; cdr3_nt: TGTGCCAGCAGACGGGGACAGGGTGAGACCTACGAGCAGTACTTC; clone_size: once; d_call: TRBD1; j_call: TRBJ2-7; v_call: TRBV27
cdr3_aa: CASSRQGQGYGYTF; cdr3_nt: TGTGCCAGCAGTAGACAGGGGCAGGGCTATGGCTACACCTTC; clone_size: -; d_call: TRBD1; j_call: TRBJ1-2; v_call: TRBV28
cdr3_aa: CASSQPPMLNYGYTF; cdr3_nt: TGTGCCAGTAGTCAACCACCTATGCTAAACTATGGCTACACCTTC; clone_size: -; d_call: -; j_call: TRBJ1-2; v_call: TRBV19
cdr3_aa: CAWSVLGGGNQPQHF; cdr3_nt: TGTGCCTGGAGTGTACTCGGGGGAGGCAATCAGCCCCAGCATTTT; clone_size: -; d_call: -; j_call: TRBJ1-5; v_call: TRBV30
cdr3_aa: CASLRGRRTDTQYF; cdr3_nt: TGTGCCAGCTTAAGGGGCCGTCGCACAGATACGCAGTATTTT; clone_size: -; d_call: -; j_call: TRBJ2-3; v_call: TRBV28
cdr3_aa: CASSRIREAKNIQYF; cdr3_nt: TGTGCCAGCAGTCGGATCAGGGAGGCCAAAAACATTCAGTACTTC; clone_size: -; d_call: -; j_call: TRBJ2-4; v_call: TRBV28
cdr3_aa: CASSPRLSYEQYF; cdr3_nt: TGTGCCAGCAGCCCCCGCTTAAGCTACGAGCAGTACTTC; clone_size: -; d_call: -; j_call: TRBJ2-7; v_call: TRBV7-6
cdr3_aa: CATSRGLGGQHF; cdr3_nt: TGTGCCACCAGCAGAGGGCTAGGGGGCCAGCATTTT; clone_size: -; d_call: -; j_call: TRBJ1-5; v_call: TRBV15
cdr3_aa: CASSLALYEQYF; cdr3_nt: TGTGCCAGCAGTTTAGCTCTCTACGAGCAGTACTTC; clone_size: -; d_call: -; j_call: TRBJ2-7; v_call: TRBV28
cdr3_aa: CASSSSLGGGDGYTF; cdr3_nt: TGCGCCAGCAGCTCTAGCCTGGGGGGCGGGGATGGCTACACCTTC; clone_size: once; d_call: -; j_call: TRBJ1-2; v_call: TRBV5-1
cdr3_aa: CASSLASPTYEQYF; cdr3_nt: TGTGCCAGCAGCTTAGCGTCCCCCACCTACGAGCAGTACTTC; clone_size: -; d_call: -; j_call: TRBJ2-7; v_call: TRBV7-2
cdr3_aa: CAISEYRENHPYEQYF; cdr3_nt: TGTGCCATCAGTGAGTACCGGGAGAACCATCCCTACGAGCAGTACTTC; clone_size: once; d_call: -; j_call: TRBJ2-7; v_call: TRBV10-3
cdr3_aa: CASSPHTSGKTLGTQYF; cdr3_nt: TGCGCCAGCAGTCCCCACACTAGCGGGAAAACCCTAGGTACGCAGTATTTT; clone_size: once; d_call: TRBD2; j_call: TRBJ2-3; v_call: TRBV5-1
cdr3_aa: CASSSLSTRQDTQYF; cdr3_nt: TGTGCCAGCAGCTCCCTCTCGACTAGGCAGGATACGCAGTATTTT; clone_size: -; d_call: -; j_call: TRBJ2-3; v_call: TRBV6-5
cdr3_aa: CASSSERQGYGYTF; cdr3_nt: TGCGCCAGCAGCTCTGAAAGACAGGGGTATGGCTACACCTTC; clone_size: -; d_call: TRBD1; j_call: TRBJ1-2; v_call: TRBV5-1
cdr3_aa: CASSVSLMTSEAFF; cdr3_nt: TGCGCCAGCAGCGTATCCCTTATGACCTCTGAAGCTTTCTTT; clone_size: -; d_call: -; j_call: TRBJ1-1; v_call: TRBV5-1
cdr3_aa: CASSYGSPAVRATQYF; cdr3_nt: TGTGCCAGCAGTTACGGTTCGCCGGCGGTGCGCGCGACCCAGTACTTC; clone_size: -; d_call: -; j_call: TRBJ2-5; v_call: TRBV6-5
cdr3_aa: CASSYSGTSYEQYF; cdr3_nt: TGTGCCAGCAGCTATAGCGGGACCTCCTACGAGCAGTACTTC; clone_size: -; d_call: TRBD2; j_call: TRBJ2-7; v_call: TRBV5-6
cdr3_aa: CAISGQGYEQYF; cdr3_nt: TGTGCCATCAGCGGACAGGGGTACGAGCAGTACTTC; clone_size: -; d_call: TRBD1; j_call: TRBJ2-7; v_call: TRBV10-3
cdr3_aa: CASSLWLAGAQSGEQFF; cdr3_nt: TGTGCCAGCAGCTTATGGCTAGCGGGAGCCCAATCGGGTGAGCAGTTCTTC; clone_size: -; d_call: TRBD2; j_call: TRBJ2-1; v_call: TRBV7-3
cdr3_aa: CASSEPGTGHTEAFF; cdr3_nt: TGTGCCAGCAGTGAACCCGGGACAGGACACACTGAAGCTTTCTTT; clone_size: -; d_call: TRBD1; j_call: TRBJ1-1; v_call: TRBV28
cdr3_aa: CAWGQGGVTEAFF; cdr3_nt: TGTGCCTGGGGACAGGGGGGTGTCACTGAAGCTTTCTTT; clone_size: -; d_call: TRBD1; j_call: TRBJ1-1; v_call: TRBV30
cdr3_aa: CASSPNSGTGELFF; cdr3_nt: TGTGCCAGCAGCCCTAATAGCGGCACCGGGGAGCTGTTTTTT; clone_size: -; d_call: -; j_call: TRBJ2-2; v_call: TRBV7-2
cdr3_aa: CASSWGAANTGELFF; cdr3_nt: TGTGCCAGCAGCTGGGGAGCGGCGAACACCGGGGAGCTGTTTTTT; clone_size: -; d_call: -; j_call: TRBJ2-2; v_call: TRBV5-4
cdr3_aa: CASQSGGDNNEQFF; cdr3_nt: TGTGCCAGCCAAAGCGGGGGAGACAACAATGAGCAGTTCTTC; clone_size: -; d_call: TRBD2; j_call: TRBJ2-1; v_call: TRBV19
cdr3_aa: CASSQGDSANTEAFF; cdr3_nt: TGTGCCAGCAGCCAGGGGGACAGCGCGAACACTGAAGCTTTCTTT; clone_size: -; d_call: TRBD1; j_call: TRBJ1-1; v_call: TRBV4-2
cdr3_aa: CASSPPGRGQGEKLFF; cdr3_nt: TGTGCCAGCTCACCACCCGGCAGGGGTCAGGGGGAAAAACTGTTTTTT; clone_size: -; d_call: -; j_call: TRBJ1-4; v_call: TRBV18
cdr3_aa: CASSFGGSKEGEQFF; cdr3_nt: TGCGCCAGCAGCTTTGGCGGGAGTAAGGAGGGTGAGCAGTTCTTC; clone_size: -; d_call: TRBD2; j_call: TRBJ2-1; v_call: TRBV5-1
cdr3_aa: CASSLSGPTGQYAFF; cdr3_nt: TGTGCCAGCAGCTTAAGCGGGCCGACAGGGCAATATGCTTTCTTT; clone_size: -; d_call: TRBD1; j_call: TRBJ1-1; v_call: TRBV7-2
cdr3_aa: CASSRRAPLRRELFF; cdr3_nt: TGTGCCAGCAGCCGCCGGGCTCCTCTAAGGAGAGAGCTGTTTTTT; clone_size: -; d_call: -; j_call: TRBJ2-2; v_call: TRBV21-1
cdr3_aa: CASVRDTGELFF; cdr3_nt: TGTGCCAGTGTTCGGGACACCGGGGAGCTGTTTTTT; clone_size: -; d_call: -; j_call: TRBJ2-2; v_call: TRBV5-5
cdr3_aa: CASSERGLTYEQYF; cdr3_nt: TGTGCCAGCAGTGAACGGGGGCTAACCTACGAGCAGTACTTC; clone_size: -; d_call: -; j_call: TRBJ2-7; v_call: TRBV2
cdr3_aa: CASSPLTTASSGNTIYF; cdr3_nt: TGTGCCAGCTCACCATTAACTACCGCAAGCTCTGGAAACACCATATATTTT; clone_size: -; d_call: -; j_call: TRBJ1-3; v_call: TRBV18
cdr3_aa: CASSEEVKAGPYNEQFF; cdr3_nt: TGTGCCAGCAGTGAAGAGGTGAAAGCGGGACCCTACAATGAGCAGTTCTTC; clone_size: -; d_call: TRBD2; j_call: TRBJ2-1; v_call: TRBV2
cdr3_aa: CASSQSLNAGTTYEQYF; cdr3_nt: TGTGCCAGCAGCCAATCTCTCAACGCCGGGACTACCTACGAGCAGTACTTC; clone_size: -; d_call: TRBD2; j_call: TRBJ2-7; v_call: TRBV4-2
cdr3_aa: CASGHDRGGYTF; cdr3_nt: TGTGCTAGTGGACACGACAGGGGTGGCTACACCTTC; clone_size: -; d_call: TRBD1; j_call: TRBJ1-2; v_call: TRBV12-5
cdr3_aa: CASKRGGNTEAFF; cdr3_nt: TGTGCCAGCAAGAGGGGGGGTAACACTGAAGCTTTCTTT; clone_size: -; d_call: -; j_call: TRBJ1-1; v_call: TRBV28
cdr3_aa: CASRGLAGGIGTDTQYF; cdr3_nt: TGCGCCAGCAGGGGACTAGCGGGAGGGATCGGCACAGATACGCAGTATTTT; clone_size: -; d_call: TRBD2; j_call: TRBJ2-3; v_call: TRBV10-2
cdr3_aa: CASSTRRENNYGYTF; cdr3_nt: TGTGCCAGCAGCACCCGGCGGGAGAATAACTATGGCTACACCTTC; clone_size: -; d_call: -; j_call: TRBJ1-2; v_call: TRBV21-1
cdr3_aa: CAIGTSGTDTQYF; cdr3_nt: TGTGCCATCGGGACTAGCGGCACAGATACGCAGTATTTT; clone_size: -; d_call: TRBD2; j_call: TRBJ2-3; v_call: TRBV10-3
cdr3_aa: CASSFGGHENTEAFF; cdr3_nt: TGTGCCAGCAGTTTTGGGGGGCATGAGAACACTGAAGCTTTCTTT; clone_size: -; d_call: -; j_call: TRBJ1-1; v_call: TRBV27
cdr3_aa: CSVLQGSSGELFF; cdr3_nt: TGCAGCGTTCTACAGGGGTCTTCGGGGGAGCTGTTTTTT; clone_size: -; d_call: TRBD1; j_call: TRBJ2-2; v_call: TRBV29-1
cdr3_aa: CASTSGDSYEQYF; cdr3_nt: TGTGCCAGCACTAGCGGGGACTCCTACGAGCAGTACTTC; clone_size: -; d_call: TRBD2; j_call: TRBJ2-7; v_call: TRBV28
cdr3_aa: CASSGMGRRASTDTQYF; cdr3_nt: TGTGCCAGTAGCGGGATGGGACGAAGAGCTAGCACAGATACGCAGTATTTT; clone_size: -; d_call: -; j_call: TRBJ2-3; v_call: TRBV19